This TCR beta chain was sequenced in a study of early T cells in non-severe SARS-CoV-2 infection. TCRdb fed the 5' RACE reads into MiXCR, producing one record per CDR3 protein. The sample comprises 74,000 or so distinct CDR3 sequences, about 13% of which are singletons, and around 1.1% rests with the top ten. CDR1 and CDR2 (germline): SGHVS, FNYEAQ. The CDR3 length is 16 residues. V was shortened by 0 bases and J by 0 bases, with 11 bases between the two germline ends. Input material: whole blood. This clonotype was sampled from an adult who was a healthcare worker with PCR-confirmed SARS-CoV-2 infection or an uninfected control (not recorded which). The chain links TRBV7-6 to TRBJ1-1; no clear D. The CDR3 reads CASSLAPTGVNTEAFF. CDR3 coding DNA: TGTGCCAGCAGCTTAGCTCCGACGGGAGTGAACACTGAAGCTTTCTTT.